This T cell receptor beta chain was recorded in a study of T cells in tuberculosis. The CDR3 spans 12 residues. Trimming took off 0 bases at V and 10 bases at J, with 9 bases between the two ends. Germline V lookup: CDR1 SGHTA, CDR2 FQGNSA. Concerning this clone itself: Its antigen is currently unknown.

Sequencing was performed with immunoSEQ multiplex PCR; in TCRdb, only in-frame clones are kept and a portion is missing. The sample includes 20,000 to 25,000 clones, 80% to 90% of them seen just once. General study findings and limits: Active tuberculosis alpha repertoires lay closer to GMM-specific TCRs than controls'.

The chain joins TRBV7-2 to TRBJ1-1; D ambiguous. Sequencing used PBMCs. This TCR came from a donor between 10 and 35 years old with latent tuberculosis or without tuberculosis infection. CDR3: CASSLASGRAFF. The CDR3 DNA reads TGTGCCAGCAGCTTAGCGAGCGGAAGAGCTTTCTTT. The variable domain in full, completed from reference TRBV7-2 and TRBJ1-1, reads GAGVSQSPSNKVTEKGKDVELRCDPISGHTALYWYRQSLGQGLEFLIYFQGNSAPDKSGLPSDRFSAERTGGSVSTLTIQRTQQEDSAVYLCASSLASGRAFFGQGTRLTVV.